The T cell receptor (beta chain) described here comes from a study of blood T cell repertoires in COVID-19. In the study overall: From the United States, Italy and Spain came samples of acute and convalescent COVID-19. Sources were T cells, B-cell-depleted T cells, or PBMCs; the material itself was cDNA or gDNA.

Participant reports of clinical history set cohort assignment. Each recovered donor of Cohort 3 presented with two negative PCRs, clearance, or symptom resolution. Trimming stripped 8 bases from V and 4 bases from J, with 9 bases between. This CDR3 is built from 11 residues. Germline assignment: CDR1 ENHRY and CDR2 SYGVKD. Sequencing used immunoSEQ multiplex PCR; TCRdb keeps in-frame clones, though not all of them. The repertoire includes a few hundred thousand clones, around 83% of them detected once, and approximately 4.7% sits in the top ten. Sequenced: PBMCs or T cells enriched from blood (not recorded which). The chain uses TRBV10-3 and TRBJ2-7; D is unresolved. This TCR was recovered from a woman in her fifties or sixties who had recovered from COVID-19. The CDR3 protein is CAISNEYEQYF. The CDR3 DNA sequence: TGTGCCATCTCCAACGAGTACGAGCAGTACTTC.